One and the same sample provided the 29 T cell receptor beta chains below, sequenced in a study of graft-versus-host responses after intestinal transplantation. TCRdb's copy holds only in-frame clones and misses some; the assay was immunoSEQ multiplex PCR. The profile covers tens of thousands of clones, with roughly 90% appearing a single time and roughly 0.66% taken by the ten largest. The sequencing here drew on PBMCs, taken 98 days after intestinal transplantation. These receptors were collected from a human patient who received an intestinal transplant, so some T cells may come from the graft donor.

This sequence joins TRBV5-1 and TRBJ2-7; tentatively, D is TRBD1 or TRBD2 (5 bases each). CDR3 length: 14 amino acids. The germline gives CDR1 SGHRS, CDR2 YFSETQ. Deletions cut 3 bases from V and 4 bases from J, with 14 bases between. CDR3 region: CASSSPQGPYEQYF. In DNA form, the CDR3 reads TGCGCCAGCAGCTCCCCCCAGGGACCTTACGAGCAGTACTTC.

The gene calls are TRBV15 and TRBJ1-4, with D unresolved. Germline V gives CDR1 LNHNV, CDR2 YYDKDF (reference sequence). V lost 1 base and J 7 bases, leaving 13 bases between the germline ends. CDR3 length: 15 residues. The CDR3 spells CATSRGRDASEKLFF. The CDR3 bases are TGTGCCACCAGCAGAGGGAGGGATGCGAGTGAAAAACTGTTTTTT.

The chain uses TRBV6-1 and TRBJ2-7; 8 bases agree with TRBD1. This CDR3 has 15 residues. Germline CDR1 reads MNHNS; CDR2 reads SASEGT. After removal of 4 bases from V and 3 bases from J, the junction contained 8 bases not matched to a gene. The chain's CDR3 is CASSAWTGSGYEQYF. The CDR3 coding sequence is TGTGCCAGCAGTGCTTGGACAGGGAGCGGCTACGAGCAGTACTTC.

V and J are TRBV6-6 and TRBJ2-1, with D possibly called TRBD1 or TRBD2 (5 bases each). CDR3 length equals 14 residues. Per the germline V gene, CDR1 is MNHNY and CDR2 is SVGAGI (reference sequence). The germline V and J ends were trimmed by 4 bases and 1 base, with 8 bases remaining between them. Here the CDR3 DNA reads TGTGCCAGCAGTTGGGACCTGTCCTACAATGAGCAGTTCTTC. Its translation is CASSWDLSYNEQFF.

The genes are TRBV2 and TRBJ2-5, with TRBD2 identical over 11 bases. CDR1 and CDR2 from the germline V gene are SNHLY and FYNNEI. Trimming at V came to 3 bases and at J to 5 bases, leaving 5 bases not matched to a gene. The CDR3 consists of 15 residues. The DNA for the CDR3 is TGTGCCAGCAGTGATAGCGGGGGGGCTGGTGAGACCCAGTACTTC. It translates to CASSDSGGAGETQYF.

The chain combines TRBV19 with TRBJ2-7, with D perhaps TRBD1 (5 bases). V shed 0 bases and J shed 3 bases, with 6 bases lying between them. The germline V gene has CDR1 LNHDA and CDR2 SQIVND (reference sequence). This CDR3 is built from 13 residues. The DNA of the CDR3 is TGTGCCAGTAGTATAGACAGGGTCTACGAGCAGTACTTC. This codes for CASSIDRVYEQYF.

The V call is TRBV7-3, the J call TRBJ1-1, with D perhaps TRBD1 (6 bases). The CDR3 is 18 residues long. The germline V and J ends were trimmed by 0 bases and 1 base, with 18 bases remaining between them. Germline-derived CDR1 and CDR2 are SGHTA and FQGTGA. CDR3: CASSLTPLPGHPNTEAFF. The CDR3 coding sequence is TGTGCCAGCAGCTTAACCCCTCTACCGGGACACCCGAACACTGAAGCTTTCTTT.

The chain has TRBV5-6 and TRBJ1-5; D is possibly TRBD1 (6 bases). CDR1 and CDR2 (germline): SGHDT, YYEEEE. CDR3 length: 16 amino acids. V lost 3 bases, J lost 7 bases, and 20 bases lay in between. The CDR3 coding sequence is TGTGCCAGCAGCTCCGGCCAAGGCTACAGGGACCAGCCCCAGCATTTT. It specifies CASSSGQGYRDQPQHF.

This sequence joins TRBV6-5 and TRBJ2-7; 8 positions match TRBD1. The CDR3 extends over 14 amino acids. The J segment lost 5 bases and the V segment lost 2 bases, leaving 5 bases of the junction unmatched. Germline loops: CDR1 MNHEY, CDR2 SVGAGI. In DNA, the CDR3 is TGTGCCAGCAGTTACCGGACAGGGTCCGACGAGCAGTACTTC. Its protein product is CASSYRTGSDEQYF.

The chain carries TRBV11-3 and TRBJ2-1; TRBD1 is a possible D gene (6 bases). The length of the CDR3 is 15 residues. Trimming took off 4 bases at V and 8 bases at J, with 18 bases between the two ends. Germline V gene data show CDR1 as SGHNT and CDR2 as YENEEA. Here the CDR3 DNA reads TGTGCCAGCAGCTCAGGTCCGGGGCAGGGGTATGAGCAGTTCTTC. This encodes CASSSGPGQGYEQFF. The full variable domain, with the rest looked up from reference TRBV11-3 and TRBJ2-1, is EAGVVQSPRYKIIEKKQPVAFWCNPISGHNTLYWYLQNLGQGPELLIRYENEEAVDDSQLPKDRFSAERLKGVDSTLKIQPAELGDSAVYLCASSSGPGQGYEQFFGPGTRLTVL.

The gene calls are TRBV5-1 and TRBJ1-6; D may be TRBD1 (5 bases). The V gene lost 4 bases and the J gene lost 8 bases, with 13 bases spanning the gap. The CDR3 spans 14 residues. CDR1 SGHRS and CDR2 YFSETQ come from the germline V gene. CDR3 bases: TGCGCCAGCAGCCCGGGGGACCGAGATTCACCCCTCCACTTT. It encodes CASSPGDRDSPLHF. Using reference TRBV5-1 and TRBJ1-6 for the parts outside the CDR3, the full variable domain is KAGVTQTPRYLIKTRGQQVTLSCSPISGHRSVSWYQQTPGQGLQFLFEYFSETQRNKGNFPGRFSGRQFSNSRSEMNVSTLELGDSALYLCASSPGDRDSPLHFGNGTRLTVT.

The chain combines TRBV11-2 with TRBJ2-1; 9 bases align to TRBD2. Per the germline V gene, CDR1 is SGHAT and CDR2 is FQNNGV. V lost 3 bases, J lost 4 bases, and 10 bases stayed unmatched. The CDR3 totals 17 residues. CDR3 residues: CASSFWVREGPYNEQFF. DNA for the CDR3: TGTGCCAGCAGCTTTTGGGTGCGGGAGGGCCCTTACAATGAGCAGTTCTTC. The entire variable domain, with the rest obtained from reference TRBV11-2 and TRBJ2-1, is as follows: EAGVAQSPRYKIIEKRQSVAFWCNPISGHATLYWYQQILGQGPKLLIQFQNNGVVDDSQLPKDRFSAERLKGVDSTLKIQPAKLEDSAVYLCASSFWVREGPYNEQFFGPGTRLTVL.

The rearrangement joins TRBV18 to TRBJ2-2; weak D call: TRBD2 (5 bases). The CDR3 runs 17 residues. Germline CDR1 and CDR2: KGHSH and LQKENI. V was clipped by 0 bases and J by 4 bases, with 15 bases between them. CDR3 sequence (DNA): TGTGCCAGCTCACCACCTGGAGGTTATGAGGGCACCGGGGAGCTGTTTTTT. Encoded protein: CASSPPGGYEGTGELFF.

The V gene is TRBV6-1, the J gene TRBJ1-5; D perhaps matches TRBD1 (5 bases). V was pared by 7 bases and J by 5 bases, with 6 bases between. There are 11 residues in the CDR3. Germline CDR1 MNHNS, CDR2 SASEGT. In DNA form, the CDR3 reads TGTGCCAGCAAAGGGGATCAGCCCCAGCATTTT. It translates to CASKGDQPQHF.

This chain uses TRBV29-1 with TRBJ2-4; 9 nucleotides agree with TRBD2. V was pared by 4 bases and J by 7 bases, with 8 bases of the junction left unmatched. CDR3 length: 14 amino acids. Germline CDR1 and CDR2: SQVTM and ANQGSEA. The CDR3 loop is CSVGLVAGANIQYF. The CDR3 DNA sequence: TGCAGCGTTGGGTTAGTAGCGGGAGCGAACATTCAGTACTTC. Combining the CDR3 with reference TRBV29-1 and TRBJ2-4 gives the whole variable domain SAVISQKPSRDICQRGTSLTIQCQVDSQVTMMFWYRQQPGQSLTLIATANQGSEATYESGFVIDKFPISRPNLTFSTLTVSNMSPEDSSIYLCSVGLVAGANIQYFGAGTRLSVL.

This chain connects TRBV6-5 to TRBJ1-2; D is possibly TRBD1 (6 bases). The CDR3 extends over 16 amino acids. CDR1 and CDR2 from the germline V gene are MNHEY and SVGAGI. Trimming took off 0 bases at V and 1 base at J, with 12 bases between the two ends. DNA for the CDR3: TGTGCCAGCAGTTACTCCGCTGACAGGAGTAACTATGGCTACACCTTC. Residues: CASSYSADRSNYGYTF.

As DNA, the CDR3 is TGTGCCAGCAGTGAAGGTGGAGGGTATAGGTTCTTC. It yields the protein CASSEGGGYRFF. The V gene is TRBV6-1, the J gene TRBJ2-1; perhaps TRBD2 as D (6 bases). V lost 1 base to trimming and J lost 15 bases, with 13 bases between them. Germline V lookup: CDR1 MNHNS, CDR2 SASEGT. The CDR3 loop spans 12 amino acids.

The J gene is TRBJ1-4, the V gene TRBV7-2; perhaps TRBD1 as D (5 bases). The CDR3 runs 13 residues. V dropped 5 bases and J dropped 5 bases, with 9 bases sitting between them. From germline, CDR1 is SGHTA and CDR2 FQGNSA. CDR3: CASSIHRNEKLFF. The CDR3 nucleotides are TGTGCCAGCAGCATTCACAGGAATGAAAAACTGTTTTTT. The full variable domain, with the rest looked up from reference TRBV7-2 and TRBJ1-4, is GAGVSQSPSNKVTEKGKDVELRCDPISGHTALYWYRQSLGQGLEFLIYFQGNSAPDKSGLPSDRFSAERTGGSVSTLTIQRTQQEDSAVYLCASSIHRNEKLFFGSGTQLSVL.

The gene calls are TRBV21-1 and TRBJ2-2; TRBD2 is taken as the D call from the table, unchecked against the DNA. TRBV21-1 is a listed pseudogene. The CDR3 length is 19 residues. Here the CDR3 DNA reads TGTGCCAGCAGCAAGGGTCGCCGGCCTAGCGGGACTGACACCGGGGAGCTGTTTTTT. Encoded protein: CASSKGRRPSGTDTGELFF.

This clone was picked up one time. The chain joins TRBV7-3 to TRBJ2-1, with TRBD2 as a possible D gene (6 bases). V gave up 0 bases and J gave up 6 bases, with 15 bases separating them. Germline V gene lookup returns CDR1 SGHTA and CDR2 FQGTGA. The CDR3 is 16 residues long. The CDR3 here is CASSLTAGTGANEQFF. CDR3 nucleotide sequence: TGTGCCAGCAGCTTAACTGCCGGGACTGGGGCCAATGAGCAGTTCTTC.

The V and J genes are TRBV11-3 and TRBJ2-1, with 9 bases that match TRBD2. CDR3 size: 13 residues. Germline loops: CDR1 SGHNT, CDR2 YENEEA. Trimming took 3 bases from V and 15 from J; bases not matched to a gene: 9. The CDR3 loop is CASSLIAGAPWFF. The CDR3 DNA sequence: TGTGCCAGCAGCTTGATAGCGGGGGCCCCTTGGTTCTTC.

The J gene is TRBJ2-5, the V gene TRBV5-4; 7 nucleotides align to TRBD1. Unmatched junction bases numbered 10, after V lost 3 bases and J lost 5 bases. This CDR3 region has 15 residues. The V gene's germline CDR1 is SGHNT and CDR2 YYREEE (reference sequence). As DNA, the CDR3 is TGTGCCAGCAGCTCAGACAGGGAGACGCGGGAGACCCAGTACTTC. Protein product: CASSSDRETRETQYF.

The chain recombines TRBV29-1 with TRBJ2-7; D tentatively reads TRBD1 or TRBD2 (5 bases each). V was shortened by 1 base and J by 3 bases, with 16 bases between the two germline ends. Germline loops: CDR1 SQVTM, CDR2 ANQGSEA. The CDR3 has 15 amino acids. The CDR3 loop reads CSVEAPGRINYEQYF. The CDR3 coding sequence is TGCAGCGTTGAAGCCCCGGGACGGATTAACTACGAGCAGTACTTC.

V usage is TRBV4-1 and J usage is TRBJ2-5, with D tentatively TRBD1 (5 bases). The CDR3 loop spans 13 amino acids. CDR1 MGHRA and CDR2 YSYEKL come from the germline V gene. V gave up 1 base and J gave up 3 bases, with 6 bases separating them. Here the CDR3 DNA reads TGCGCCAGCAGCCAAGTAGGGGAAGAGACCCAGTACTTC. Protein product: CASSQVGEETQYF.

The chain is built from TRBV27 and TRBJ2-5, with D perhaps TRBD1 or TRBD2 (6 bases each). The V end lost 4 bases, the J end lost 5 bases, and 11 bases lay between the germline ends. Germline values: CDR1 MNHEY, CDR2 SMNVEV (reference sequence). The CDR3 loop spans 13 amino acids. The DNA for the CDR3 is TGTGCCAGCAGTTACGGGGGCGGGGAGACCCAGTACTTC. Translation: CASSYGGGETQYF.

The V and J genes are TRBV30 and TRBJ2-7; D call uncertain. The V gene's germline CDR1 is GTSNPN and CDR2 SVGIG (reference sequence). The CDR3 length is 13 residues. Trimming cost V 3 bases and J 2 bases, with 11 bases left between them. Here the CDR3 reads CAWSAQSPYEQYF. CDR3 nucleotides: TGTGCCTGGAGCGCGCAGTCCCCCTACGAGCAGTACTTC.

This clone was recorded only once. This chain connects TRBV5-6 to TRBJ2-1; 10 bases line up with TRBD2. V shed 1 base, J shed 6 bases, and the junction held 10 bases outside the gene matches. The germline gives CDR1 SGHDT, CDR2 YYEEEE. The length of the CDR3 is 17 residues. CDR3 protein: CASSLFERGGQFNEQFF. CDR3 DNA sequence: TGTGCCAGCAGCTTGTTTGAGCGGGGGGGCCAGTTCAATGAGCAGTTCTTC.

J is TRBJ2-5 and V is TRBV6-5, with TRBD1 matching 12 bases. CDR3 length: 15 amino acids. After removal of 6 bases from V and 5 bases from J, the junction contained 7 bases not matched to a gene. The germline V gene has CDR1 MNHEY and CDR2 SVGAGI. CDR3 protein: CASRGQGAQGETQYF. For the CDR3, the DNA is TGTGCCAGCAGGGGACAGGGGGCCCAAGGGGAGACCCAGTACTTC.

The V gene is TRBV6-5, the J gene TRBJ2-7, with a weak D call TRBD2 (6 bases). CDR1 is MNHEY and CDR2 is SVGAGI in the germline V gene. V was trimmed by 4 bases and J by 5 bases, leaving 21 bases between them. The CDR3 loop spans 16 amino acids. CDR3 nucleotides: TGTGCCAGCAGTTCCGCAGCCGGGACTGCCGTTCACGAGCAGTACTTC. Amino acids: CASSSAAGTAVHEQYF.